This note documents a single TCR beta chain sequence. TCRdb keeps only in-frame clones here, not all; method: immunoSEQ multiplex PCR. Here the sample spans about 140,000 clones, roughly 80% being singletons. The CDR3 is 17 amino acids. Germline CDR1 is MNHNS and CDR2 is SASEGT. The V and J ends lost 0 bases and 1 base respectively, with 14 bases between them. This entry is derived from a study of blood T cell repertoires in COVID-19. Across the study: COVID-19 samples collected from the United States, Italy and Spain covered acute and convalescent phases.

The sequence came from a woman older than 75 in a cohort sampled during active or convalescent COVID-19. The chain links TRBV6-1 to TRBJ2-3; a weak D match, TRBD1 (6 bases). Sequenced sample: peripheral blood. The CDR3 reads CASSEAATGIGTDTQYF. The CDR3 DNA reads as TGTGCCAGCAGTGAAGCGGCCACAGGGATCGGCACAGATACGCAGTATTTT.